These 3 T cell receptor beta chains share one sample of origin, sequenced in a study of blood T cell repertoires in COVID-19 (dated by TCRdb to about 2020). Library generation was performed with the immunoSEQ multiplex PCR assay. Imported from immuneACCESS, the table was reduced by TCRdb to in-frame sequences with V and J called. These copies leave out some clones; in studies compared against another copy, an unresolved V gene accounts for under half, and the cause of the remainder is not known. The sample includes some 250,000 clones, with about 84% observed a single time. The ten most abundant clones make up about 8% of the sample. Sequenced sample: peripheral blood. All receptors derive from an elderly woman with acute or convalescent COVID-19.

This clone was detected only once. The chain recombines TRBV27 with TRBJ1-5; 9 bases are a match to TRBD1. Germline V gene sequence: CDR1 MNHEY, CDR2 SMNVEV (reference sequence). J lost 7 bases, V lost 0 bases, and 4 bases had no gene match. CDR3 length equals 15 residues. CDR3: CASSLSGQGTQPQHF. The CDR3 nucleotides read TGTGCCAGCAGTTTATCCGGACAGGGGACCCAGCCCCAGCATTTT.

The chain links TRBV7-2 to TRBJ2-1; TRBD2 aligns across 8 bases. The CDR3 covers 16 residues. The V and J ends lost 5 bases and 0 bases, in that order; junction bases with no gene match: 6. The germline CDR1 and CDR2 sequences are SGHTA and FQGNSA. Written as DNA, the CDR3 is TGTGCCAGCAGCCTATCCGGGACTAGCTCCTACAATGAGCAGTTCTTC. This gives the protein CASSLSGTSSYNEQFF.

The CDR3 DNA is TGCAGCCCATGCACGGTGGCGGGACAGGGGGCGCATGGCTACGAGCAGTACTTC. Translating it yields CSPCTVAGQGAHGYEQYF. This chain links TRBV29-1 with TRBJ2-7; 12 bases match TRBD1. The CDR3 is 18 amino acids. The germline gives CDR1 SQVTM, CDR2 ANQGSEA. The V gene end was trimmed by 8 bases and the J gene end by 3 bases; junction bases not matched to a gene: 20.